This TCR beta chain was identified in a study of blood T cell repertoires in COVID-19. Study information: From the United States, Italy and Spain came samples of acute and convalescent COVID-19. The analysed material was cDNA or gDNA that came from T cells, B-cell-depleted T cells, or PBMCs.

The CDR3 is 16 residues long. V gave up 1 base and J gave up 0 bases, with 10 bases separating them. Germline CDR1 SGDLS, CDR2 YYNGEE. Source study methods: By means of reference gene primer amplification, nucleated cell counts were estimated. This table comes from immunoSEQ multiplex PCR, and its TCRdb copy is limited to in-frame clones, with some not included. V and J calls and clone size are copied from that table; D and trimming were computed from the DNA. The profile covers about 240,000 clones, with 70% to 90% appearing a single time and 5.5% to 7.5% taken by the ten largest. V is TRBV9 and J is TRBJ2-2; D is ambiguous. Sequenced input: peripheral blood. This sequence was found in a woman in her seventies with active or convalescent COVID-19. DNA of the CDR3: TGTGCCAGCAGCGTATCGGTCAAAGCGAACACCGGGGAGCTGTTTTTT. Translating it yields CASSVSVKANTGELFF. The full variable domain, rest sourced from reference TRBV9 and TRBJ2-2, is DSGVTQTPKHLITATGQRVTLRCSPRSGDLSVYWYQQSLDQGLQFLIQYYNGEERAKGNILERFSAQQFPDLHSELNLSSLELGDSALYFCASSVSVKANTGELFFGEGSRLTVL.